The TCR beta chain described here comes from a study of OX40 agonist ivuxolimab in advanced cancers. Across the whole study: Three individuals attained partial responses, comprising one hepatocellular carcinoma case and two cutaneous melanoma cases.

On this clone itself: Its antigen is unidentified.

Findings and caveats of the study: Low normalized T-cell clonal expansion also characterized some of the nonresponders. Patients with a partial response at 0.1-3.0 mg/kg had among the lowest clonal expansion.

Some clones are missing from TCRdb's copy, which holds only in-frame ones; the method was immunoSEQ multiplex PCR. The sample records tens of thousands of clones, 75% to 85% being singletons. Germline lookup yields CDR1 SQVTM and CDR2 ANQGSEA. The CDR3 has 11 amino acids. Trimming left V 4 bases short and J 3 bases short, with 7 bases between. Enrollment shut out patients with autoimmune disease history or systemic immunosuppression. The source was CD4+ or CD8+ T cells sorted from blood, collected in a trial of the OX40 agonist ivuxolimab. The chain links TRBV29-1 to TRBJ2-7; D might be TRBD2 (6 bases). The source is an adult with an advanced solid tumor such as melanoma, head and neck, liver or kidney cancer. Here the CDR3 reads CSVGLVYEQYF. The CDR3 region has the DNA TGCAGCGTTGGACTAGTCTACGAGCAGTACTTC.